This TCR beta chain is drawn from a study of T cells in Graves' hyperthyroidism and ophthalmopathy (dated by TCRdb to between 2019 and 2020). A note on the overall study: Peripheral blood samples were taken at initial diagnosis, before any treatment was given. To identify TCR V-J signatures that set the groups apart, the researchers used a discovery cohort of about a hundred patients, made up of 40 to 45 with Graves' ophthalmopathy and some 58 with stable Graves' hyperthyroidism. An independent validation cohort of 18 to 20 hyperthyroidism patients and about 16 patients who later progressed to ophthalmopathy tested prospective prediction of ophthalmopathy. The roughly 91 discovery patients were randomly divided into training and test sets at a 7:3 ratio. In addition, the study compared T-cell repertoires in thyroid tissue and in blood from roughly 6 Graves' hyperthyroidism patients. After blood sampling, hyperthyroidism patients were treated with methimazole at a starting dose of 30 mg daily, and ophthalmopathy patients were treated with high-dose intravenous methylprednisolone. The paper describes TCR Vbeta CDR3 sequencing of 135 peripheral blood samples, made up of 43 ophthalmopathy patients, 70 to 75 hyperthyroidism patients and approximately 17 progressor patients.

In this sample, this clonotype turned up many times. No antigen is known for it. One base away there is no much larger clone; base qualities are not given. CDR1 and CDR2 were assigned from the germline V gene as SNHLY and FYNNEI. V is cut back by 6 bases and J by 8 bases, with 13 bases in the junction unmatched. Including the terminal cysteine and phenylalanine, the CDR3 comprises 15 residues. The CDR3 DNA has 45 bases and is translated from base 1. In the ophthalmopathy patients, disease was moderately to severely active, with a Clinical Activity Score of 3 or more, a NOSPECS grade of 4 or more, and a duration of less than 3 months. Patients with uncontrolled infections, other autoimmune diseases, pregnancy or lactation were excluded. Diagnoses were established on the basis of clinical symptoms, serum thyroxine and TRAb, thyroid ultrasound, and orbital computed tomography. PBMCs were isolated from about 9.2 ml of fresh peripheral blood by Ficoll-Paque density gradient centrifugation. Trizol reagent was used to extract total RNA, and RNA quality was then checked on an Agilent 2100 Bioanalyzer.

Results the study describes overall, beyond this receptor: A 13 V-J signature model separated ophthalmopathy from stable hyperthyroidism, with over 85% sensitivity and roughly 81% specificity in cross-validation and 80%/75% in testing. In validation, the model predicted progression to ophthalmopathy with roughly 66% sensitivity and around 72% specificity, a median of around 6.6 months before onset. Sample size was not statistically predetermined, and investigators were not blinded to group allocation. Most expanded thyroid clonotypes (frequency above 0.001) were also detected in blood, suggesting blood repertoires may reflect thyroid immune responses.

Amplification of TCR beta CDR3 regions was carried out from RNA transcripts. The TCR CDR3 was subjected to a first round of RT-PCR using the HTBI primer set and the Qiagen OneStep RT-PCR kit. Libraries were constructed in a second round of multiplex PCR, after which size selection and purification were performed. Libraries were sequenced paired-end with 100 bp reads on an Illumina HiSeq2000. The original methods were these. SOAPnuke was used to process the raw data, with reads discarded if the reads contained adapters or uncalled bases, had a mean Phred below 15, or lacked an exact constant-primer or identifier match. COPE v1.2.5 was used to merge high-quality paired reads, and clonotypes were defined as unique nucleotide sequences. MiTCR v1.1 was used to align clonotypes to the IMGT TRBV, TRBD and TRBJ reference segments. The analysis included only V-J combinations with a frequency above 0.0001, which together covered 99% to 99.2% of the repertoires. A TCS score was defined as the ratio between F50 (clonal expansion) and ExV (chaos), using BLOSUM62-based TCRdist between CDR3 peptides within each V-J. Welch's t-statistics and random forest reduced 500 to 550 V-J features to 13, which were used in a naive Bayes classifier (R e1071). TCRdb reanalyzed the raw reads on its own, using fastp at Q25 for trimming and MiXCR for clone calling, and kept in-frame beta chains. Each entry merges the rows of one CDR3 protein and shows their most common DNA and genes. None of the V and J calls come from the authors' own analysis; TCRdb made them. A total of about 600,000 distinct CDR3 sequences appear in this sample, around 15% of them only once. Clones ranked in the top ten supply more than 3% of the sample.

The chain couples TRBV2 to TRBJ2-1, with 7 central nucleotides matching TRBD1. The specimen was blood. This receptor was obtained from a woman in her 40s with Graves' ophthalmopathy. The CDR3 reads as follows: CASRPPGQPWDEQFF. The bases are TGTGCCAGCAGGCCACCGGGACAGCCATGGGATGAGCAGTTCTTC.